The 18 T cell receptor beta chains reported below all come from one sample, sequenced in a study of blood T cells in healthy people across ages. The authors ran a second PCR of about 7 to 11 cycles using a sample-barcoded 5' primer and a J-beta primer mix. One entry per CDR3 protein results from TCRdb running MiXCR on the 5' RACE reads. The data hold about 800,000 distinct CDR3 sequences, with more than 35% observed a single time. Input material: blood. The receptors were sampled from a man aged 80 or over in good health.

Only a few counts were recorded for this clonotype. The chain uses TRBV5-1 and TRBJ2-7, with D possibly matching TRBD1 (7 bases). The CDR3 spans 15 residues. Germline V lookup: CDR1 SGHRS, CDR2 YFSETQ. Trimming stripped 1 base from V and 5 bases from J, with 16 bases between. CDR3 in amino acids: CASSLMAGGLDEQYF. The DNA for the CDR3 is TGCGCCAGCAGCTTGATGGCAGGGGGGTTGGACGAGCAGTACTTC.

CDR3 nucleotide sequence: TGTGCCAGCAGCTATTCTAGCGGGGGGCCCCGGAGAGCCTACGAGCAGTACTTC. Translating gives CASSYSSGGPRRAYEQYF. The V and J genes are TRBV7-9 and TRBJ2-7; TRBD2 agrees at 11 bases. This CDR3 region has 18 residues. From germline, CDR1 is SEHNR and CDR2 FQNEAQ (reference sequence). V trimming: 4 bases; J trimming: 2 bases; junction bases outside the gene matches: 13.

The table lists this clonotype with a few counts. This sequence joins TRBV5-1 and TRBJ1-2; D not resolved. CDR3 length: 14 amino acids. The V end lost 0 bases, the J end lost 4 bases, and 10 bases lay between the germline ends. Germline V gene lookup returns CDR1 SGHRS and CDR2 YFSETQ. The CDR3 region is CASSLDSSSYGYTF. CDR3 nucleotides: TGCGCCAGCAGCTTGGACAGCTCCTCCTATGGCTACACCTTC.

This clonotype was counted a few times. V is TRBV7-2 and J is TRBJ2-1; TRBD2 matches at 9 bases. The CDR3 has 13 amino acids. CDR1 is SGHTA, CDR2 FQGNSA, per germline. After removal of 4 bases from V and 9 bases from J, the junction contained 4 bases not matched to a gene. In DNA, the CDR3 is TGTGCCAGCAGCTATAGCGGGAGTAGTGAGCAGTTCTTC. Its translation: CASSYSGSSEQFF.

V gene TRBV6-6 combines with J gene TRBJ1-1; 11 positions match TRBD1. Germline-derived CDR1 and CDR2 are MNHNY and SVGAGI (reference sequence). Germline trimming cut 5 bases from V and 7 bases from J; bases unmatched to any gene: 9. The CDR3 sequence is 15 residues long. The CDR3 sequence is CASSGQGAEEGEAFF. The CDR3 region has the DNA TGTGCCAGCAGTGGACAGGGGGCTGAAGAGGGTGAAGCTTTCTTT.

This clonotype showed up just a few times. The gene calls are TRBV7-2 and TRBJ2-1, with 10 bases that match TRBD2. CDR1 is SGHTA and CDR2 is FQGNSA in the germline V gene. V was clipped by 5 bases and J by 7 bases; unmatched bases: 8. This CDR3 has 15 amino acids. The CDR3 sequence: CASSPLGLANNEQFF. The CDR3 DNA reads TGTGCCAGCAGCCCCCTGGGACTAGCGAATAATGAGCAGTTCTTC.

The V gene is TRBV20-1, the J gene TRBJ2-3, with 9 bases identical to TRBD2. V dropped 0 bases and J dropped 5; count of bases not matched to a gene: 6. Germline V CDR1 and CDR2: DFQATT, SNEGSKA (reference sequence). The CDR3 covers 15 residues. The CDR3 loop reads CSARDLSGGGDTQYF. The CDR3 DNA sequence: TGCAGTGCTAGAGATCTTAGCGGGGGAGGAGATACGCAGTATTTT.

The J gene is TRBJ2-7, the V gene TRBV28, with 10 bases identical to TRBD1. V gave up 5 bases and J gave up 3 bases; unmatched junction bases: 7. The CDR3 loop spans 15 amino acids. CDR1 MDHEN and CDR2 SYDVKM come from the germline V gene. The CDR3 here is CASSIAGTGVYEQYF. The CDR3 DNA reads TGTGCCAGCAGTATCGCCGGGACAGGGGTCTACGAGCAGTACTTC. The full variable domain, rest sourced from reference TRBV28 and TRBJ2-7, is DVKVTQSSRYLVKRTGEKVFLECVQDMDHENMFWYRQDPGLGLRLIYFSYDVKMKEKGDIPEGYSVSREKKERFSLILESASTNQTSMYLCASSIAGTGVYEQYFGPGTRLTVT.

This clonotype was detected only a few times. The genes are TRBV4-2 and TRBJ2-3; TRBD2 agrees at 7 bases. V shed 0 bases and J 0 bases; nucleotides not matched to a gene: 6. The CDR3 runs 17 residues. Looked up from germline, CDR1 is LGHNA and CDR2 is YNFKEQ. The CDR3 sequence is CASSQELAGVSTDTQYF. CDR3 coding DNA: TGTGCCAGCAGCCAAGAACTCGCGGGAGTAAGCACAGATACGCAGTATTTT.

The V call is TRBV5-1, the J call TRBJ2-3, with 13 nucleotides matching TRBD2. Looked up from germline, CDR1 is SGHRS and CDR2 is YFSETQ. The junction had 8 bases not matched to a gene; V was cut back by 4 bases and J by 6 bases. The CDR3 has 16 residues. The CDR3 coding sequence is TGCGCCAGCAGCCTACAACTAGCGGGAGGGTCGGATACGCAGTATTTT. This gives the protein CASSLQLAGGSDTQYF.

The chain recombines TRBV28 with TRBJ2-3; TRBD2 agrees at 14 bases. With V trimmed by 5 bases and J by 6 bases, 10 bases remained unmatched. Germline assignment: CDR1 MDHEN and CDR2 SYDVKM. The CDR3 runs 17 residues. The CDR3: CASSQPGTSGRGDTQYF. The CDR3 DNA reads as TGTGCCAGCAGTCAACCTGGGACTAGCGGGAGAGGGGATACGCAGTATTTT. Based on the CDR3 plus reference TRBV28 and TRBJ2-3, the full variable domain is DVKVTQSSRYLVKRTGEKVFLECVQDMDHENMFWYRQDPGLGLRLIYFSYDVKMKEKGDIPEGYSVSREKKERFSLILESASTNQTSMYLCASSQPGTSGRGDTQYFGPGTRLTVL.

Here the CDR3 DNA reads TGTGCCAGCAGCTTAAGGACAGGGGGCCGTAAAATCGCCACCGGGGAGCTGTTTTTT. Translating gives CASSLRTGGRKIATGELFF. This rearrangement joins TRBV7-2 to TRBJ2-2; TRBD1 aligns across 11 bases. This CDR3 is built from 19 residues. Looked up from germline, CDR1 is SGHTA and CDR2 is FQGNSA. V shed 2 bases and J 4 bases; nucleotides not matched to a gene: 12.

The rearrangement joins TRBV20-1 to TRBJ2-3; 9 nucleotides match TRBD1. V lost 5 bases to trimming and J lost 5 bases; unmatched junction nucleotides: 11. The CDR3 runs to 15 residues. CDR1 is DFQATT and CDR2 is SNEGSKA in the germline V gene (reference sequence). CDR3 loop: CSAPSGTGYLDTQYF. As DNA, the CDR3 is TGCAGTGCTCCCTCCGGGACAGGGTATTTAGATACGCAGTATTTT.

This clonotype appeared many times. CDR3 sequence (DNA): TGCAGTGCTAGACGGATTCAAGAGACCCAGTACTTC. This gives the protein CSARRIQETQYF. The chain employs TRBV20-1 and TRBJ2-5; D uncertain. This CDR3 spans 12 amino acids. Germline values: CDR1 DFQATT, CDR2 SNEGSKA (reference sequence). Trimming shortened V by 2 bases and J by 2 bases, and 6 bases separated the two germline ends.

This chain uses TRBV15 with TRBJ2-5, with 7 positions matching TRBD1. The germline V gene encodes CDR1 LNHNV and CDR2 YYDKDF (reference sequence). The CDR3 is 16 residues long. The J segment lost 4 bases and the V segment lost 0 bases, leaving 8 bases of the junction unmatched. The CDR3 nucleotides read TGTGCCACCAGCAGAGATGTGACAGGGACATTAGAGACCCAGTACTTC. Its translation: CATSRDVTGTLETQYF.

This clonotype was found a few times. The rearrangement joins TRBV20-1 to TRBJ2-1; D is possibly TRBD1 (5 bases). V was shortened by 1 base and J by 0 bases, with 13 bases between the two germline ends. CDR1 is DFQATT and CDR2 is SNEGSKA in the germline V gene (reference sequence). CDR3 length: 16 residues. CDR3 region: CSARVQGRPSYNEQFF. The CDR3 nucleotides read TGCAGTGCTAGAGTCCAGGGCAGGCCCTCCTACAATGAGCAGTTCTTC.

The genes are TRBV20-1 and TRBJ2-5; no reliable D call. The V end was cut by 0 bases, the J end by 3 bases, with 17 bases between. The CDR3 is 16 residues long. Germline CDR1 reads DFQATT; CDR2 reads SNEGSKA (reference sequence). The CDR3 DNA reads TGCAGTGCTAGAGACCGCTTTTCGGTCACCAAAGAGACCCAGTACTTC. Translated, it gives CSARDRFSVTKETQYF.

The chain carries TRBV27 and TRBJ2-5; unclear D gene. Near its end, the DNA agrees better with TRBJ2-7, so the J call may be wrong. The CDR3 is made up of 11 amino acids. Germline CDR1 MNHEY, CDR2 SMNVEV (reference sequence). The CDR3 region has the DNA TGTGCCAGTTTACCCACGGACGAGCAGTACTTC. Amino acid sequence: CASLPTDEQYF.